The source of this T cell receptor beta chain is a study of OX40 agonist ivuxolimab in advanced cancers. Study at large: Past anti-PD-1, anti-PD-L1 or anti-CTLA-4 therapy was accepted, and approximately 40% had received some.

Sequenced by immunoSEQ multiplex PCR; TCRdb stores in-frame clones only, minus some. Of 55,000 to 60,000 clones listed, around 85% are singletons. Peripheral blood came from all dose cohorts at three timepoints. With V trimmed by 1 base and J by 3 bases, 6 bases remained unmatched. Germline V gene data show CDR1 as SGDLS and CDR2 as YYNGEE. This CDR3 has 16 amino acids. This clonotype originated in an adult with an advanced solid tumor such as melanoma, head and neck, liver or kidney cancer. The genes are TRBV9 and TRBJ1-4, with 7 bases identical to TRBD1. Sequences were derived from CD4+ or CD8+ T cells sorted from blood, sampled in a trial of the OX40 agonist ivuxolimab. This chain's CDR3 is CASSVRGGAANEKLFF. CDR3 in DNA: TGTGCCAGCAGCGTAAGAGGGGGCGCGGCTAATGAAAAACTGTTTTTT. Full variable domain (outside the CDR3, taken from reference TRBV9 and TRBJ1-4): DSGVTQTPKHLITATGQRVTLRCSPRSGDLSVYWYQQSLDQGLQFLIQYYNGEERAKGNILERFSAQQFPDLHSELNLSSLELGDSALYFCASSVRGGAANEKLFFGSGTQLSVL.